Listed here is a single TCR beta chain. This record comes from a study of blood T cell repertoires in COVID-19. The data were produced by immunoSEQ multiplex PCR, yet TCRdb's version contains in-frame clones alone and is incomplete. The table records roughly 100,000 clones, 80% to 90% of them present only once. Germline V gene data show CDR1 as LNHDA and CDR2 as SQIVND (reference sequence). V lost 5 bases and J lost 8; bases outside the gene matches: 7. The CDR3 spans 14 residues. The chain employs TRBV19 and TRBJ2-1, with 9 bases lining up with TRBD1. The TCR sequence derives from a woman between 65 and 79 years old with acute or convalescent COVID-19. The sequenced material came from peripheral blood. This CDR3 reads CASSPGTGWDEQFF. The CDR3, as DNA: TGTGCCAGTAGTCCAGGGACAGGGTGGGATGAGCAGTTCTTC.